Below, 3 T cell receptor beta chains from the same sample are listed, as sequenced in a study of patients and donors after allogeneic stem cell transplantation. One entry per CDR3 protein results from TCRdb running MiXCR on the RT-PCR reads. Among more than 150,000 distinct CDR3 sequences listed, roughly 22% were seen once. The sequencing sample was made of blood, either unsorted or a sorted T cell fraction (not recorded which). The source of these receptors is a human donor who was either an allogeneic HSCT recipient or a stem cell or donor lymphocyte infusion donor (not recorded which). It is not recorded whose cells these are; they may come from a transplant donor.

The chain couples TRBV7-2 to TRBJ2-1, with TRBD2 matching over 7 bases. CDR3 length: 14 residues. J gave up 5 bases and V 5 bases, and 6 bases lay outside the gene matches. Germline loops: CDR1 SGHTA, CDR2 FQGNSA. CDR3 sequence: CASSPRDYDNEQFF. As DNA, the CDR3 is TGTGCCAGCAGCCCTAGGGACTACGACAATGAGCAGTTCTTC.

V is TRBV3-1 and J is TRBJ2-2; perhaps TRBD1 as D (6 bases). Trimming removed 6 bases at V and 5 bases at J, with 7 bases between. The CDR3 spans 12 residues. The germline V gene encodes CDR1 LGHDT and CDR2 YNNKEL (reference sequence). The DNA of the CDR3 is TGTGCCAGCAGAAGGGGGACCGGGGAGCTGTTTTTT. It codes for CASRRGTGELFF. Looking up the rest from reference TRBV3-1 and TRBJ2-2 gives the full variable domain: DTAVSQTPKYLVTQMGNDKSIKCEQNLGHDTMYWYKQDSKKFLKIMFSYNNKELIINETVPNRFSPKSPDKAHLNLHINSLELGDSAVYFCASRRGTGELFFGEGSRLTVL.

This clonotype turned up a few times. The V and J genes are TRBV10-3 and TRBJ2-1, with a possible D match to TRBD2 (6 bases). The V end lost 10 bases, the J end lost 6 bases, and 19 bases lay between the germline ends. The germline V gene encodes CDR1 ENHRY and CDR2 SYGVKD. This CDR3 region has 14 residues. CDR3 nucleotide sequence: TGTGCCACCTGGGAGGCCAGGGACTCCAATGAGCAGTTCTTC. This encodes CATWEARDSNEQFF.